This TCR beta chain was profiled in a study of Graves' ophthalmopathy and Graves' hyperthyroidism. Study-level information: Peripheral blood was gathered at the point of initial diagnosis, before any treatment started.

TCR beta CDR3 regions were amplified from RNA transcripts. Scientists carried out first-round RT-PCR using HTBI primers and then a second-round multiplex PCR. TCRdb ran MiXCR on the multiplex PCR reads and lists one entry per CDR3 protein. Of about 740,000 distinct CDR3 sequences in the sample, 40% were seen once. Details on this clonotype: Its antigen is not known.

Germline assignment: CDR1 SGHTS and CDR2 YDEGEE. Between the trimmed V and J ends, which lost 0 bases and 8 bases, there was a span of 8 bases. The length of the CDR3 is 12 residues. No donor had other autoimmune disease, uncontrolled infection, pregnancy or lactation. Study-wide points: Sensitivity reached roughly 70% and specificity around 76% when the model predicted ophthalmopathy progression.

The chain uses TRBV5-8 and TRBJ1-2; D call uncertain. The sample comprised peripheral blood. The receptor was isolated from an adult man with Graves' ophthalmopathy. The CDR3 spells CASSLDTRGYTF. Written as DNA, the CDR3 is TGTGCCAGCAGCTTGGACACGCGAGGCTACACCTTC.